The 29 T cell receptor beta chains below were found in one sample sequenced in a study of shared clonotypes between healthy human individuals. Generated by immunoSEQ multiplex PCR, the TCRdb table keeps only in-frame clones and is missing some. This sample yields about 2,200,000 clones, of which about 92% are seen a single time; approximately 1.7% belongs to the top ten. Selected positively for CCR7 and CD45RO-negative, naive CD8 cells excluded terminally differentiated effector memory CD45RA+ cells. The sample consisted of naive CD8+ T cells from PBMCs. The receptors were gathered from a young man in good health. Some clones in this sample may be carry-over from other donors' samples.

The chain has TRBV10-1 and TRBJ2-1, with D hard to call. The CDR3 loop spans 14 amino acids. Germline V lookup: CDR1 WNHNN, CDR2 SYGVQD (reference sequence). V was shortened by 1 base and J by 6 bases, with 10 bases between the two germline ends. The chain's CDR3 is CASSELLGVNEQFF. The CDR3 DNA sequence: TGCGCCAGCAGTGAGTTGCTGGGCGTCAATGAGCAGTTCTTC.

This clone was found once. The chain links TRBV11-2 to TRBJ2-7; D is undetermined. The CDR3 has 13 amino acids. V lost 1 base and J lost 2, with 6 bases in between. From germline, CDR1 is SGHAT and CDR2 FQNNGV. Written as DNA, the CDR3 is TGTGCCAGCAGCTTAGGCCTGACCTACGAGCAGTACTTC. Translated, it gives CASSLGLTYEQYF.

This rearrangement joins TRBV11-2 to TRBJ2-7; D is possibly TRBD1 or TRBD2 (6 bases each). Trimming took off 5 bases at V and 5 bases at J, with 16 bases between the two ends. Germline CDR1 and CDR2: SGHAT and FQNNGV. This CDR3 is 14 amino acids long. CDR3 DNA: TGTGCCAGCAGCCCTGGGGGGCCGGTCAACGAGCAGTACTTC. Amino acids: CASSPGGPVNEQYF.

This clone appeared once. The CDR3 here is CASSLAGTGWGEQFF. The CDR3 coding sequence is TGTGCCAGCAGCTTAGCGGGGACAGGGTGGGGTGAGCAGTTCTTC. V gene TRBV7-8 combines with J gene TRBJ2-1, with TRBD1 matching 9 bases. CDR3 length equals 15 residues. Losses at the gene ends were 0 bases for V and 9 bases for J; bases not matched to a gene: 6. CDR1 is SGHVS and CDR2 is FQNEAQ in the germline V gene.

The V and J genes are TRBV7-9 and TRBJ2-2; 12 bases are a match to TRBD2. Germline CDR1 reads SEHNR; CDR2 reads FQNEAQ (reference sequence). This CDR3 has 18 residues. The J segment lost 5 bases and the V segment lost 0 bases, leaving 7 bases of the junction unmatched. The CDR3 loop is CASSLARTSGRRTGELFF. The CDR3 DNA reads TGTGCCAGCAGCTTAGCCCGCACTAGCGGGAGGAGGACCGGGGAGCTGTTTTTT. Full variable domain (outside the CDR3, taken from reference TRBV7-9 and TRBJ2-2): DTGVSQNPRHKITKRGQNVTFRCDPISEHNRLYWYRQTLGQGPEFLTYFQNEAQLEKSRLLSDRFSAERPKGSFSTLEIQRTEQGDSAMYLCASSLARTSGRRTGELFFGEGSRLTVL.

The J gene is TRBJ1-2, the V gene TRBV15; D call uncertain. CDR1 is LNHNV and CDR2 is YYDKDF in the germline V gene (reference sequence). The CDR3 contains 14 residues. V shed 3 bases and J shed 3 bases, with 11 bases lying between them. The CDR3 region has the DNA TGTGCCACCAGCAGGCGGGCCGGATACTATGGCTACACCTTC. This codes for CATSRRAGYYGYTF.

The chain employs TRBV6-6 and TRBJ2-7; D is possibly TRBD1 (5 bases). CDR3 length: 13 amino acids. From germline, CDR1 is MNHNY and CDR2 SVGAGI (reference sequence). The V end lost 5 bases, the J end lost 3 bases, and 11 bases lay between the germline ends. The CDR3 nucleotides are TGTGCCAGCAGTACGACAGTGATCTACGAGCAGTACTTC. It is translated as CASSTTVIYEQYF.

The chain combines TRBV7-2 with TRBJ2-1, with 7 bases fitting TRBD1. The CDR3 has 14 amino acids. V dropped 4 bases and J dropped 4; count of bases not matched to a gene: 4. Germline V gene lookup returns CDR1 SGHTA and CDR2 FQGNSA. The CDR3 reads CASSSSGQYNEQFF. CDR3 bases: TGTGCCAGCAGCTCCTCGGGACAGTACAATGAGCAGTTCTTC.

V gene TRBV27 combines with J gene TRBJ1-4; D remains unclear. Germline lookup yields CDR1 MNHEY and CDR2 SMNVEV (reference sequence). The CDR3 has 13 residues. The V and J ends lost 2 bases and 8 bases respectively, with 9 bases between them. The CDR3: CASSLAGGEKLFF. CDR3 nucleotides: TGTGCCAGCAGTTTAGCGGGCGGGGAAAAACTGTTTTTT.

The chain couples TRBV7-9 to TRBJ1-1; possibly TRBD1 for D (5 bases). The V and J ends lost 5 bases and 0 bases respectively, with 10 bases between them. Per germline, CDR1 SEHNR and CDR2 FQNEAQ (reference sequence). The CDR3 is 14 amino acids. Written as DNA, the CDR3 is TGTGCCAGCAGCCCGACAGACATGAACACTGAAGCTTTCTTT. Translated: CASSPTDMNTEAFF.

The count of this clone is one. Distinct nucleotide sequences in the sample also encode this CDR3. The V call is TRBV27, the J call TRBJ2-7; 7 nucleotides line up with TRBD1. Germline assignment: CDR1 MNHEY and CDR2 SMNVEV (reference sequence). J was trimmed by 2 bases and V by 3 bases; bases with no gene match: 4. The CDR3 has 14 residues. The CDR3 protein is CASSFRDRAYEQYF. The CDR3 bases are TGTGCCAGCAGTTTCAGGGACAGAGCCTACGAGCAGTACTTC.

V gene TRBV7-9 combines with J gene TRBJ2-7; the D gene is possibly TRBD1 (5 bases). Germline V gene lookup returns CDR1 SEHNR and CDR2 FQNEAQ (reference sequence). CDR3 length: 13 residues. Deletions cut 6 bases from V and 2 bases from J, with 11 bases between. Written as DNA, the CDR3 is TGTGCCAGCAGTCACAGGAGCACCTACGAGCAGTACTTC. Protein product: CASSHRSTYEQYF.

V is TRBV4-1 and J is TRBJ2-2; D remains ambiguous. The V gene's germline CDR1 is MGHRA and CDR2 YSYEKL. This CDR3 has 16 residues. V dropped 1 base and J dropped 2 bases, with 11 bases sitting between them. CDR3 DNA sequence: TGCGCCAGCAGCCAAGGGCTCGGTGGCAACACCGGGGAGCTGTTTTTT. Its protein product is CASSQGLGGNTGELFF.

The J gene is TRBJ1-1, the V gene TRBV13; D not certain. Trimming shortened V by 1 base and J by 0 bases, and 3 bases separated the two germline ends. Germline V gene sequence: CDR1 PRHDT, CDR2 FYEKMQ (reference sequence). The CDR3 is 13 amino acids. The CDR3 here is CASSLAMNTEAFF. CDR3 DNA: TGTGCCAGCAGCTTAGCGATGAACACTGAAGCTTTCTTT.

J is TRBJ1-3 and V is TRBV9; D is possibly TRBD1 (5 bases). Trimming took 3 bases from V and 0 from J, leaving 16 bases between them. Germline-derived CDR1 and CDR2 are SGDLS and YYNGEE. The CDR3 runs 17 residues. For the CDR3, the DNA is TGTGCCAGCAGCGCGAGGACAACAACTAGCTCTGGAAACACCATATATTTT. Translated, it gives CASSARTTTSSGNTIYF.

This chain connects TRBV19 to TRBJ1-4, with D possibly TRBD1 on 6 matching bases. Germline-derived CDR1 and CDR2 are LNHDA and SQIVND (reference sequence). Trimming took 7 bases from V and 4 from J, leaving 10 bases between them. This CDR3 contains 13 residues. Here the CDR3 DNA reads TGTGCCAGTAACAGGGCGAATAATGAAAAACTGTTTTTT. It specifies CASNRANNEKLFF.

V and J are TRBV28 and TRBJ2-3, with unresolved D. CDR3 length equals 14 residues. The germline CDR1 and CDR2 sequences are MDHEN and SYDVKM. Trimming shortened V by 3 bases and J by 2 bases, and 9 bases separated the two germline ends. CDR3 coding DNA: TGTGCCAGCAGTTTTTGGTCAGCCACAGATACGCAGTATTTT. Its translation is CASSFWSATDTQYF. The whole variable domain, filled in from reference TRBV28 and TRBJ2-3, reads DVKVTQSSRYLVKRTGEKVFLECVQDMDHENMFWYRQDPGLGLRLIYFSYDVKMKEKGDIPEGYSVSREKKERFSLILESASTNQTSMYLCASSFWSATDTQYFGPGTRLTVL.

The chain links TRBV2 to TRBJ1-2, with a tentative D call TRBD1 (5 bases). The CDR3 contains 13 residues. Germline CDR1 reads SNHLY; CDR2 reads FYNNEI. V was clipped by 5 bases and J by 6 bases, with 13 bases between them. The CDR3: CASSTRDVDGYTF. CDR3 DNA: TGTGCCAGCAGTACTCGGGACGTGGATGGCTACACCTTC.

V and J are TRBV6-5 and TRBJ2-7; 7 bases fit TRBD1. This CDR3 has 15 amino acids. Losses at the gene ends were 0 bases for V and 2 bases for J; bases not matched to a gene: 4. The V gene's germline CDR1 is MNHEY and CDR2 SVGAGI. This CDR3 reads CASSYSGQFPYEQYF. In DNA form, the CDR3 reads TGTGCCAGCAGTTACTCGGGACAGTTCCCCTACGAGCAGTACTTC.

This chain joins TRBV6-6 and TRBJ2-7, with a weak D call TRBD1 (5 bases). The V gene's germline CDR1 is MNHNY and CDR2 SVGAGI (reference sequence). Trimming left V 6 bases short and J 0 bases short, with 12 bases between. The CDR3 consists of 14 residues. The DNA of the CDR3 is TGTGCCAGCAGCCGAGACAGAAACTCCTACGAGCAGTACTTC. It is translated as CASSRDRNSYEQYF.

The rearrangement links TRBV28 to TRBJ1-1, with D hard to call. CDR3 length equals 14 residues. Germline loops: CDR1 MDHEN, CDR2 SYDVKM. Trimming pared 3 bases from V and 0 bases from J, leaving 8 bases between. CDR3 sequence reads: CASSFGSVNTEAFF. The CDR3 DNA reads TGTGCCAGCAGTTTCGGCTCCGTGAACACTGAAGCTTTCTTT.

This clone was seen only once. The chain uses TRBV6-5 and TRBJ2-7; 9 bases agree with TRBD1. The junction had 5 bases not matched to a gene; V was cut back by 2 bases and J by 6 bases. The CDR3 has 14 residues. The germline V gene encodes CDR1 MNHEY and CDR2 SVGAGI. Here the CDR3 DNA reads TGTGCCAGCAGTTACCTACAGGGGGCTAGCGAGCAGTACTTC. Translation gives CASSYLQGASEQYF.

The chain has TRBV28 and TRBJ1-2; 10 nucleotides agree with TRBD1. With V trimmed by 9 bases and J by 5 bases, 12 bases remained unmatched. Germline V CDR1 and CDR2: MDHEN, SYDVKM. This CDR3 region has 15 residues. CDR3 coding DNA: TGTGCCAGTACTAAGACAGGGGGCATCTGGTATGGCTACACCTTC. Its protein is CASTKTGGIWYGYTF.

The chain uses TRBV18 and TRBJ1-1; 10 nucleotides align to TRBD1. V lost 6 bases to trimming and J lost 6 bases; unmatched junction nucleotides: 7. Per the germline V gene, CDR1 is KGHSH and CDR2 is LQKENI. The CDR3 loop spans 14 amino acids. The CDR3: CASSGTGDSSEAFF. As DNA, the CDR3 is TGTGCCAGCTCTGGGACAGGGGATTCGTCTGAAGCTTTCTTT.

V is TRBV19 and J is TRBJ2-7; D possibly matches TRBD1 or TRBD2 (5 bases each). The V end lost 5 bases, the J end lost 6 bases, and 17 bases lay between the germline ends. Germline lookup yields CDR1 LNHDA and CDR2 SQIVND (reference sequence). The CDR3 loop spans 14 amino acids. CDR3 loop: CASSVGPTNREQYF. CDR3 coding DNA: TGTGCCAGTAGTGTGGGACCTACCAATCGCGAGCAGTACTTC.

The chain has TRBV6-6 and TRBJ1-1; perhaps TRBD1 as D (5 bases). This CDR3 contains 10 residues. CDR1 MNHNY and CDR2 SVGAGI come from the germline V gene (reference sequence). V was shortened by 6 bases and J by 7 bases, with 6 bases between the two germline ends. This chain's CDR3 is CASSQGEAFF. CDR3 DNA: TGTGCCAGCAGCCAGGGTGAAGCTTTCTTT.

CDR3 coding DNA: TGCGCCAGCAGCCTTAGCGGGAGGGCCGCCACAGATACGCAGTATTTT. Amino acid sequence: CASSLSGRAATDTQYF. V gene TRBV5-1 combines with J gene TRBJ2-3; 11 positions agree with TRBD2. This CDR3 region has 16 residues. Germline V lookup: CDR1 SGHRS, CDR2 YFSETQ. Germline trimming cut 4 bases from V and 2 bases from J; bases unmatched to any gene: 6.

Points on this clone: Other DNA sequences of this sample code for an identical CDR3. The V call is TRBV19, the J call TRBJ2-3; D may be TRBD2 (5 bases). The V gene lost 1 base and the J gene lost 6 bases, with 8 bases spanning the gap. This CDR3 is 13 amino acids long. The germline CDR1 and CDR2 sequences are LNHDA and SQIVND (reference sequence). CDR3 coding DNA: TGTGCCAGTAGTATAGTGCGAGGGGATACGCAGTATTTT. Translation gives CASSIVRGDTQYF.

V usage is TRBV27 and J usage is TRBJ2-1; D uncertain. CDR1 is MNHEY and CDR2 is SMNVEV in the germline V gene (reference sequence). Trimming pared 6 bases from V and 2 bases from J, leaving 5 bases between. CDR3 size: 12 residues. CDR3 sequence: CASSPAYNEQFF. CDR3 DNA: TGTGCCAGCAGCCCTGCCTACAATGAGCAGTTCTTC.